The clone carrying this T cell receptor beta chain was counted at least ten times. The antigen is not known. The sample belongs to a study of neurological immune-mediated disorders. Study-wide points: There were no CDR3 amino acid sequences shared by expanded clones across subjects, a result suggesting private repertoires in all groups.

V lost 0 bases and J 8 bases, leaving 14 bases between the germline ends. Germline V gene lookup returns CDR1 SGHRS and CDR2 YFSETQ. The CDR3 is 14 residues long. Serving as healthy controls were blood bank volunteers based in Maryland, USA. Unsorted libraries came from 2 million PBMCs stored at -80 °C. 5'RACE generated cDNA with 10-nucleotide random UMIs. One entry per CDR3 protein results from TCRdb running MiXCR on the 5' RACE reads. The sample holds around 47,000 distinct CDR3 sequences, over 9.5% seen once. The J gene is TRBJ1-2, the V gene TRBV5-1; D is unclear. This TCR was sampled from a female donor in good health. Sequencing input: PBMCs. This CDR3 reads CASSLDTDRQGYTF. The CDR3 coding sequence is TGCGCCAGCAGCTTGGATACAGATCGTCAAGGCTACACCTTC.